A selection of T cell receptor beta chains follows, all from one sample in a study of control samples from healthy donors and cancer patients. Libraries were prepared by immunoSEQ multiplex PCR; TCRdb keeps only in-frame clonotypes and omits some of them. Here the sample spans around 58,000 clones, 88% being singletons. Sequences were obtained from blood. The source of these receptors is a man between 50 and 59 years old in good health. The CDR3 runs from the conserved cysteine through the conserved F or W. A D gene is named only where the DNA matches it firmly. Size values are once, few and many counts, or a class for expanded clones, and some rows have none.

size	J	V	length	D	CDR3	DNA
once	TRBJ1-2	TRBV5-1	11	TRBD1	CASSFGQGRAF	TGCGCCAGCAGCTTCGGACAGGGTAGGGCCTTC
NA	TRBJ2-3	TRBV5-4	18	TRBD2	CASSFPSGRGFGTDTQYF	TGTGCCAGCAGCTTCCCTAGCGGGAGGGGGTTTGGCACAGATACGCAGTATTTT
NA	TRBJ1-2	TRBV2	15	TRBD1	CASSVRQGLGYGYTF	TGTGCCAGCAGTGTCCGACAGGGACTGGGCTATGGCTACACCTTC
NA	TRBJ2-7	TRBV6-5	15	TRBD1	CASSYSGRGQYEQYF	TGTGCCAGCAGTTACAGCGGCAGGGGGCAATACGAGCAGTACTTC
NA	TRBJ2-1	TRBV24-1	14	TRBD1	CATSDPTGRDEQFF	TGTGCCACCAGTGATCCGACAGGGCGCGATGAGCAGTTCTTC
NA	TRBJ1-2	TRBV3-1/TRBV3-2	13	NA	CASSRPGLGGYTF	TGTGCCAGCAGCCGACCGGGACTAGGGGGCTACACCTTC
NA	TRBJ2-7	TRBV5-1	14	TRBD2	CASSATSGSNEQYF	TGCGCCAGCAGCGCGACTAGCGGGAGTAACGAGCAGTACTTC
NA	TRBJ1-2	TRBV5-4	13	NA	CASSPEGVRGYTF	TGTGCCAGCAGCCCAGAAGGGGTTCGTGGCTACACCTTC
NA	TRBJ2-4	TRBV28	14	NA	CASSARQYLNIQYF	TGTGCCAGCAGTGCCAGACAGTACCTAAACATTCAGTACTTC
few	TRBJ1-4	TRBV5-4	13	NA	CASSFQGFEKLFF	TGTGCCAGCAGCTTTCAGGGTTTTGAAAAACTGTTTTTT
NA	TRBJ1-2	TRBV6-6	16	NA	CASSYEASGGWYGYTF	TGTGCCAGCAGTTACGAGGCGAGTGGAGGGTGGTATGGCTACACCTTC
NA	TRBJ1-5	TRBV19	14	TRBD1	CASKTGNSNQPQHF	TGTGCCAGTAAGACAGGGAATAGCAATCAGCCCCAGCATTTT
NA	TRBJ2-2	TRBV19	18	NA	CASSIFSGVSANTGELFF	TGTGCCAGTAGTATTTTCTCTGGGGTTTCCGCGAACACCGGGGAGCTGTTTTTT
NA	TRBJ2-7	TRBV6-6	14	NA	CASSLRRDSYEQYF	TGTGCCAGCAGTTTGAGGCGGGACTCCTACGAGCAGTACTTC
once	TRBJ2-6	TRBV28	20	TRBD1	CASSLVPWTGVYSGANVLTF	TGTGCCAGCAGTTTAGTTCCCTGGACAGGCGTTTACTCTGGGGCCAACGTCCTGACTTTC
NA	TRBJ2-1	TRBV30	14	TRBD2	CAWKGLAGYNEQFF	TGTGCCTGGAAAGGCCTAGCGGGTTACAATGAGCAGTTCTTC
NA	TRBJ1-6	TRBV27	15	TRBD1	CASKNRGGVVSPLHF	TGTGCCAGCAAAAACAGGGGAGGGGTGGTTTCACCCCTCCACTTT
NA	TRBJ2-3	TRBV5-1	14	NA	CASSSPGSTDTQYF	TGCGCCAGCAGCTCCCCCGGTAGCACAGATACGCAGTATTTT
NA	TRBJ2-2	TRBV7-2	16	NA	CASTSYLALNTGELFF	TGTGCCAGTACATCCTACCTAGCGTTGAACACCGGGGAGCTGTTTTTT
NA	TRBJ1-5	TRBV16	16	NA	CASSPPRGGKGQPQHF	TGTGCCAGCAGCCCACCGCGTGGGGGTAAGGGGCAGCCCCAGCATTTT
NA	TRBJ2-1	TRBV28	14	NA	CASSYKRTVDEQFF	TGTGCCAGCAGTTATAAACGGACTGTGGATGAGCAGTTCTTC
NA	TRBJ2-2	TRBV4-3	21	NA	CASSQETFPLGGYANTGELFF	TGCGCCAGCAGCCAAGAAACCTTCCCCTTGGGGGGCTACGCGAACACCGGGGAGCTGTTTTTT
NA	TRBJ2-2	TRBV24-1	13	NA	CATSASGPGELFF	TGTGCCACCAGTGCTTCCGGACCCGGGGAGCTGTTTTTT
once	TRBJ2-1	TRBV27	15	NA	CASRGPNVAYNEQFF	TGTGCCAGCAGGGGGCCCAACGTCGCCTACAATGAGCAGTTCTTC
NA	TRBJ1-4	TRBV4-3	14	NA	CASSQDPTNEKLFF	TGCGCCAGCAGCCAAGACCCCACTAATGAAAAACTGTTTTTT
NA	TRBJ2-7	TRBV28	15	TRBD2	CASSSYAGRSYEQYF	TGTGCCAGCAGTTCCTACGCCGGGAGGTCTTACGAGCAGTACTTC
NA	TRBJ1-3	TRBV11-2	17	TRBD1	CASSLYARGLAGNTIYF	TGTGCCAGCAGCTTGTACGCCAGGGGGTTAGCTGGAAACACCATATATTTT
few	TRBJ2-6	TRBV5-1	16	NA	CASSLGEDGGANVLTF	TGCGCCAGCAGCTTGGGGGAGGATGGTGGGGCCAACGTCCTGACTTTC
NA	TRBJ2-5	TRBV10-1	14	NA	CASLTFSLQETQYF	TGCGCCAGCTTAACCTTTAGTCTCCAAGAGACCCAGTACTTC
NA	TRBJ1-1	TRBV3-1/TRBV3-2	12	NA	CASSPGGREAFF	TGTGCCAGCAGCCCTGGGGGCAGAGAAGCTTTCTTT
NA	TRBJ1-5	TRBV2	14	NA	CASSERVGNQPQHF	TGTGCCAGCAGTGAGAGGGTCGGCAATCAGCCCCAGCATTTT
NA	TRBJ1-6	TRBV2	14	TRBD1	CASGGTGDNSPLHF	TGTGCCAGTGGGGGTACAGGGGACAATTCACCCCTCCACTTT
few	TRBJ2-2	TRBV6-5	15	NA	CASTTHGGSAGELFF	TGTGCCAGCACCACCCATGGGGGATCGGCCGGGGAGCTGTTTTTT
NA	TRBJ2-3	TRBV10-3	16	NA	CAINRGGPSLTDTQYF	TGTGCCATCAACAGAGGGGGGCCCTCTCTCACAGATACGCAGTATTTT
NA	TRBJ2-1	TRBV6-4	13	NA	CASSDSPGWEQFF	TGTGCCAGCAGTGACTCTCCGGGATGGGAGCAGTTCTTC
NA	TRBJ2-3	TRBV24-1	15	NA	CATRDREGGTDTQYF	TGTGCCACCAGGGACAGGGAGGGTGGCACAGATACGCAGTATTTT
NA	TRBJ1-6	TRBV28	16	NA	CASGDRRGAQNSPLHF	TGTGCCAGCGGGGACCGTCGGGGGGCTCAGAATTCACCCCTCCACTTT
NA	TRBJ1-5	TRBV15	14	NA	CATSRGQGDQPQHF	TGTGCCACCAGTAGAGGTCAGGGAGATCAGCCCCAGCATTTT
NA	TRBJ2-7	TRBV7-6	15	TRBD1	CASSFGQGLDYEQYF	TGTGCCAGCAGCTTTGGACAGGGTCTCGACTACGAGCAGTACTTC
NA	TRBJ1-4	TRBV6-5	14	NA	CASSLVAQNEKLFF	TGTGCCAGCAGTTTGGTAGCGCAGAATGAAAAACTGTTTTTT
NA	TRBJ1-4	TRBV27	14	NA	CASSLAEGYEKLFF	TGTGCCAGCAGTTTGGCGGAGGGTTATGAAAAACTGTTTTTT
NA	TRBJ2-3	TRBV12-3/TRBV12-4	11	NA	CASTWGDTQYF	TGTGCCAGCACGTGGGGAGATACGCAGTATTTT
NA	TRBJ2-7	TRBV27	12	NA	CASSFGSGEQYF	TGTGCCAGCAGTTTTGGGTCTGGGGAGCAGTACTTC
NA	TRBJ2-7	TRBV24-1	12	NA	CATGSDRYEQYF	TGTGCCACCGGATCGGACCGGTACGAGCAGTACTTC
NA	TRBJ2-7	TRBV7-2	11	NA	CASSLSCEQYF	TGTGCCAGCAGCTTATCCTGCGAGCAGTACTTC
NA	TRBJ2-7	TRBV6-5	13	TRBD2	CASTPGLAGVTYF	TGTGCCAGCACCCCGGGACTAGCGGGAGTCACCTACTTC
NA	TRBJ1-6	TRBV2	16	NA	CASSEALRSIYSPLHF	TGTGCCAGCAGTGAAGCGCTTCGCTCAATCTATTCACCCCTCCACTTT
NA	TRBJ2-2	TRBV13	13	TRBD1	CASSRGGIGELFF	TGTGCCAGCAGCCGAGGGGGCATCGGGGAGCTGTTTTTT
NA	TRBJ2-3	TRBV28	16	TRBD1	CASSFHRTGGTDTQYF	TGTGCCAGCAGTTTCCACCGGACAGGGGGCACAGATACGCAGTATTTT
NA	TRBJ2-7	TRBV5-5	15	TRBD2	CASSPGLAASYEQYF	TGTGCCAGCAGCCCCGGACTAGCGGCCTCCTACGAGCAGTACTTC
NA	TRBJ2-7	TRBV10-2	14	TRBD2	CASSGLAGGYEQYF	TGCGCCAGCAGTGGACTAGCGGGAGGGTACGAGCAGTACTTC
NA	TRBJ2-3	TRBV30	15	TRBD2	CAWAPTSGRAGTQYF	TGTGCCTGGGCCCCAACTAGCGGGAGGGCGGGTACGCAGTATTTT
NA	TRBJ2-1	TRBV4-1	13	NA	CASSQDQAFQQFF	TGCGCCAGCAGCCAAGATCAGGCTTTTCAGCAGTTCTTC
NA	TRBJ2-7	TRBV28	14	TRBD1	CASSPGQGLYEQYF	TGTGCCAGCAGCCCGGGACAGGGCCTCTACGAGCAGTACTTC
NA	TRBJ2-3	TRBV29-1	17	TRBD1	CSVPGGAGSLGTDTQYF	TGCAGCGTGCCAGGGGGAGCAGGATCGTTAGGGACAGATACGCAGTATTTT
NA	TRBJ1-4	TRBV4-3	16	NA	CASSQDRAKGGEKLFF	TGCGCCAGCAGCCAAGATCGAGCGAAGGGAGGCGAAAAACTGTTTTTT
NA	TRBJ1-4	TRBV5-1	12	NA	CASSPGGEKLFF	TGCGCCAGCAGCCCGGGAGGAGAAAAACTGTTTTTT
NA	TRBJ2-7	TRBV18	18	TRBD2	CASSPPNGLAGGHYEQYF	TGTGCCAGCTCACCACCGAATGGGCTAGCGGGAGGACATTACGAGCAGTACTTC
NA	TRBJ2-7	TRBV11-2	14	NA	CASSPSVMDNEQYF	TGTGCCAGCAGCCCGAGCGTAATGGACAACGAGCAGTACTTC
NA	TRBJ2-3	TRBV18	15	NA	CASSSLVFSTDTQYF	TGTGCCAGCTCATCGTTAGTTTTTAGCACAGATACGCAGTATTTT